This T cell receptor (beta chain) was identified during a study of cytomegalovirus exposure and HLA in healthy donors. Details on this clone: What it binds is not known.

The primer mix had 60 Vbeta and 13 Jbeta primers. Here immunoSEQ multiplex PCR was the method, and the copy in TCRdb shows in-frame clones only, minus some. Of almost 95,000 clones listed, roughly 69% are singletons. Findings and limits, study-wide: Confirmation was obtained in vitro that a few CMV-associated chains are specific for CMV antigens. Previously analyzed data showed that most TCR beta V segments were productive at a frequency of about 87% or about 30%. Overall, under 200 TCR beta chains were annotated as cytomegalovirus-associated. Later, an analysis showed that TCR beta chains associated with HLA were more clonally expanded than others that were equally common.

Trimming stripped 8 bases from V and 4 bases from J, with 6 bases between. The germline V gene encodes CDR1 MDHEN and CDR2 SYDVKM. There are 11 residues in the CDR3. The TCR was taken from a man between 50 and 59 years old in good health and CMV-seronegative. The rearrangement links TRBV28 to TRBJ1-5; no firm D call. Sequencing was done on a sample of PBMCs. The CDR3 DNA reads as TGTGCCAGCTACTCAAATCAGCCCCAGCATTTT. As protein: CASYSNQPQHF.